This T cell receptor beta chain was captured by sequencing in a study of T cell repertoires in aging, cancer and after chemotherapy. The study, taken as a whole, reports: Loss of evenness, beyond lost richness, contributed to age-related TCR diversity decline in cancer patients. The repertoire data cannot show anything about immunological memory following chemotherapy.

This clonotype showed up just a few times. The antigen remains unidentified. Peripheral blood genomic DNA, not sorted cells or RNA, was the template. Rearranged V-D-J TRB sequences were amplified with a mixed TRB-A/B primer pool. TCRdb re-derived calls from the multiplex PCR reads in MiXCR, one entry per CDR3 protein. The repertoire consists of fewer than 9,000 distinct CDR3 sequences, with under 35% occurring once and the leading ten covering 3% to 3.5%. The sample taken for sequencing was blood. This clonotype was sampled from a human donor in good health.

CDR3 region: CASSPGQGVFF. The DNA for the CDR3 is TGTGCCAGCAGTCCGGGACAGGGTGTGTTCTTC. V is TRBV7-9 and J is TRBJ2-1; 9 bases map to TRBD1. Germline values: CDR1 SEHNR, CDR2 FQNEAQ (reference sequence). V was pared by 6 bases and J by 15 bases, with 6 bases of the junction left unmatched. The CDR3 runs 11 residues. The whole variable domain, remainder taken from reference TRBV7-9 and TRBJ2-1, is DTGVSQNPRHKITKRGQNVTFRCDPISEHNRLYWYRQTLGQGPEFLTYFQNEAQLEKSRLLSDRFSAERPKGSFSTLEIQRTEQGDSAMYLCASSPGQGVFFGPGTRLTVL.